These 12 T cell receptor beta chains share one sample of origin, sequenced in a study of vaccination and CD4 T cells after COVID-19. These receptors have no known antigen. Stated treatment: roughly 11-day PBMC culture with coronavirus spike peptide pools or control peptides (ViraFEST assay). Cultured CD4+ T cell DNA was sequenced using the Oncomine TCR Beta short-read assay. TCRdb re-called the PCR reads through MiXCR, storing one row per CDR3 protein. This sample has tens of thousands of distinct CDR3 sequences, with roughly 70% found just once. This specimen consisted of CD4+ T cells from blood, cultured in vitro, obtained after SARS-CoV-2 vaccination. The receptors come from a human donor who received a COVID-19 vaccine.

This clonotype was recorded a few times. V and J are TRBV20-1 and TRBJ1-1; 12 bases map to TRBD1. J was trimmed by 6 bases and V by 2 bases; bases with no gene match: 4. Germline V gene lookup returns CDR1 DFQATT and CDR2 SNEGSKA (reference sequence). This CDR3 contains 14 residues. CDR3 residues: CSARTGQGASEAFF. Written as DNA, the CDR3 is TGCAGTGCTAGAACGGGACAGGGGGCGTCTGAAGCTTTCTTT.

The table lists this clonotype with a few counts. The V gene is TRBV19, the J gene TRBJ1-5; no firm D call. The V end lost 4 bases, the J end lost 6 bases, and 10 bases lay between the germline ends. There are 13 residues in the CDR3. Germline loops: CDR1 LNHDA, CDR2 SQIVND (reference sequence). The CDR3 DNA reads as TGTGCCAGTAGTAACTCAGTTCTTCAGCCCCAGCATTTT. Its translation is CASSNSVLQPQHF.

The CDR3 bases are TGTGCCAGTAGTATTCCGTGGGGACGGGATGAAAAACTGTTTTTT. Its translation: CASSIPWGRDEKLFF. The gene calls are TRBV19 and TRBJ1-4; a weak D match, TRBD1 (5 bases). Germline V gene sequence: CDR1 LNHDA, CDR2 SQIVND (reference sequence). Trimming left V 3 bases short and J 6 bases short, with 14 bases between. The CDR3 covers 15 residues. The entire variable domain, with the rest obtained from reference TRBV19 and TRBJ1-4, is as follows: DGGITQSPKYLFRKEGQNVTLSCEQNLNHDAMYWYRQDPGQGLRLIYYSQIVNDFQKGDIAEGYSVSREKKESFPLTVTSAQKNPTAFYLCASSIPWGRDEKLFFGSGTQLSVL.

The J gene is TRBJ2-3, the V gene TRBV11-3; TRBD2 matches 14 bases. The germline V gene has CDR1 SGHNT and CDR2 YENEEA. CDR3 size: 16 residues. The V and J ends lost 7 bases and 4 bases, in that order; junction bases with no gene match: 7. The CDR3 reads CASTGGTSGGADTQYF. DNA for the CDR3: TGTGCCAGCACCGGGGGGACTAGCGGGGGTGCAGATACGCAGTATTTT.

This clonotype was seen more than once but under ten times. V is TRBV27 and J is TRBJ2-3; D perhaps matches TRBD1 (6 bases). Trimming removed 4 bases from V and 10 bases from J, with 12 bases in between. From germline, CDR1 is MNHEY and CDR2 SMNVEV (reference sequence). This CDR3 has 12 amino acids. CDR3 bases: TGTGCCAGCAGTTGGGGACACGGGGCGCAGTATTTT. Translation gives CASSWGHGAQYF.

This chain uses TRBV12-3 or TRBV12-4 with TRBJ2-3; no reliable D call. CDR3 size: 13 residues. Deletions cut 3 bases from V and 4 bases from J, with 8 bases between. The CDR3 DNA reads as TGTGCCAGCAGTTTTCTAGTAGCAGATACGCAGTATTTT. Protein product: CASSFLVADTQYF.

This clonotype showed up just a few times. The chain has TRBV18 and TRBJ1-6, with D unresolved. Germline assignment: CDR1 KGHSH and CDR2 LQKENI. This CDR3 has 14 amino acids. V was clipped by 3 bases and J by 7 bases, with 10 bases between them. The CDR3 bases are TGTGCCAGCTCACCGGTTTCTTTAAATTCACCCCTCCACTTT. It encodes CASSPVSLNSPLHF.

V usage is TRBV27 and J usage is TRBJ2-5, with a weak D call TRBD2 (6 bases). Germline lookup yields CDR1 MNHEY and CDR2 SMNVEV (reference sequence). The CDR3 consists of 15 residues. V was pared by 6 bases and J by 5 bases, with 19 bases between. CDR3: CASSHTYSGLETQYF. The CDR3 DNA sequence: TGTGCCAGCAGCCACACGTACAGCGGGCTTGAGACCCAGTACTTC.

This chain uses TRBV19 with TRBJ1-1; 9 nucleotides match TRBD1. The germline V gene has CDR1 LNHDA and CDR2 SQIVND (reference sequence). The CDR3 length is 14 residues. V shed 5 bases and J 4 bases; nucleotides not matched to a gene: 5. This CDR3 reads CASSARTGVTEAFF. The CDR3 DNA is TGTGCCAGTAGTGCGCGGACAGGGGTCACTGAAGCTTTCTTT. Complete variable domain (other parts from reference TRBV19 and TRBJ1-1): DGGITQSPKYLFRKEGQNVTLSCEQNLNHDAMYWYRQDPGQGLRLIYYSQIVNDFQKGDIAEGYSVSREKKESFPLTVTSAQKNPTAFYLCASSARTGVTEAFFGQGTRLTVV.

V is TRBV6-4 and J is TRBJ1-1; D ambiguous. V lost 5 bases and J 3 bases, leaving 10 bases between the germline ends. The CDR3 is 13 residues long. Germline-derived CDR1 and CDR2 are MRHNA and SNTAGT. DNA of the CDR3: TGTGCCAGCAGTCTTGAGGGTGACACTGAAGCTTTCTTT. Protein: CASSLEGDTEAFF.

The chain uses TRBV14 and TRBJ1-3; D gene ambiguous. This CDR3 has 18 residues. The ends were cut back, 0 bases at V and 0 bases at J, with 15 bases in the middle. Germline V gene lookup returns CDR1 SGHDN and CDR2 FVKESK. The CDR3 spells CASSQDLRSAYSGNTIYF. For the CDR3, the DNA is TGTGCCAGCAGCCAAGATCTGCGGTCGGCCTACTCTGGAAACACCATATATTTT.

The chain links TRBV6-1 to TRBJ1-4; D may be TRBD1 (5 bases). This CDR3 contains 13 residues. V was pared by 10 bases and J by 8 bases, with 17 bases between. Germline V gene sequence: CDR1 MNHNS, CDR2 SASEGT. CDR3 coding DNA: TGTGCCACCCCGGGGCGGGGGGGGGAAAAACTGTTTTTT. This translates into CATPGRGGEKLFF.